This passage covers 2 T cell receptor beta chains from one sample sequenced in a study of T-cell memory formation after mild COVID-19. TCRdb re-derived calls from the 5' RACE reads in MiXCR, one entry per CDR3 protein. The data show over 55,000 distinct CDR3 sequences, with 8% to 9.5% seen just once and roughly 1.2% held by the top ten. The sample comprised PBMCs or a T cell subset sorted from them (not recorded which). These receptors all come from a man in his late teens or twenties who had mild COVID-19 (a few samples of this study predate the infection). Cell type and time point are not known.

The chain links TRBV6-2 or TRBV6-3 to TRBJ2-6; D call uncertain. The CDR3 consists of 15 residues. Looked up from germline, CDR1 is MNHEY and CDR2 is SVGEGT. The ends were cut back, 6 bases at V and 2 bases at J, with 11 bases in the middle. The CDR3 protein is CASRDPGTGANVLTF. The CDR3 DNA is TGTGCCAGCAGGGACCCAGGCACTGGGGCCAACGTCCTGACTTTC.

This clonotype was seen a handful of times. The rearrangement uses TRBV7-8 and TRBJ1-5; D remains ambiguous. Per germline, CDR1 SGHVS and CDR2 FQNEAQ. This CDR3 is 13 amino acids long. V was clipped by 0 bases and J by 7 bases, with 7 bases between them. CDR3 region: CASSLAQDQPQHF. For the CDR3, the DNA is TGTGCCAGCAGCTTAGCGCAGGACCAGCCCCAGCATTTT.